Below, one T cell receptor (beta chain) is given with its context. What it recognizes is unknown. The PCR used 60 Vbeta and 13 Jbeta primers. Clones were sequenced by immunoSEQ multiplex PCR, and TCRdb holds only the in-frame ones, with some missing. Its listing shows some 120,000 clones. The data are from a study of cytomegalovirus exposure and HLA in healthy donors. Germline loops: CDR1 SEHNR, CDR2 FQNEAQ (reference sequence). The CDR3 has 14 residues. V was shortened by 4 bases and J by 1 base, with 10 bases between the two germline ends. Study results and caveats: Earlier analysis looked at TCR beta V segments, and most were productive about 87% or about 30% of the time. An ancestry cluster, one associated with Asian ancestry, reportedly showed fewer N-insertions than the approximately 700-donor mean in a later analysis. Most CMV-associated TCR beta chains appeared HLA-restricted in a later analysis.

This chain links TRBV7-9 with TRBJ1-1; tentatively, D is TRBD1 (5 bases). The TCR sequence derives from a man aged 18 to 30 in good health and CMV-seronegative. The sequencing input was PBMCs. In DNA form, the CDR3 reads TGTGCCAGCAGCTCAGACAGACAGAACACTGAAGCTTTCTTT. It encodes CASSSDRQNTEAFF. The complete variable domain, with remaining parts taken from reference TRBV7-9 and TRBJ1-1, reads DTGVSQNPRHKITKRGQNVTFRCDPISEHNRLYWYRQTLGQGPEFLTYFQNEAQLEKSRLLSDRFSAERPKGSFSTLEIQRTEQGDSAMYLCASSSDRQNTEAFFGQGTRLTVV.